What follows are 25 T cell receptor beta chains derived from one specimen sequenced in a study of T cells in Graves' hyperthyroidism and ophthalmopathy. RNA transcripts provided the source from which TCR beta CDR3 regions were amplified. The HTBI primer set drove a first-round RT-PCR of the TCR CDR3. TCRdb itself ran the multiplex PCR reads through MiXCR, one entry per CDR3 protein. In the table there are 540,000 or so distinct CDR3 sequences, roughly 50% of which are singletons. Material for sequencing was peripheral blood or thyroid tissue (not recorded which). These receptors all stem from an adult woman with Graves' disease, either hyperthyroidism or ophthalmopathy (not recorded which).

This sequence joins TRBV11-2 and TRBJ1-5; D remains unclear. The V end was cut by 2 bases, the J end by 1 base, with 12 bases between. CDR1 SGHAT and CDR2 FQNNGV come from the germline V gene. This CDR3 comprises 16 residues. CDR3 in DNA: TGTGCCAGCAGCTTAACGGTTTCGGGGAGCAATCAGCCCCAGCATTTT. It is translated as CASSLTVSGSNQPQHF.

The chain uses TRBV29-1 and TRBJ2-7; D gene unclear. The V end lost 0 bases, the J end lost 5 bases, and 8 bases lay between the germline ends. The CDR3 runs to 12 residues. Germline assignment: CDR1 SQVTM and CDR2 ANQGSEA. The CDR3 coding sequence is TGCAGCGTTGAAGATAGTAGGGACGAGCAGTACTTC. This translates into CSVEDSRDEQYF.

This clonotype was seen repeatedly, ten times or more. The rearrangement links TRBV7-2 to TRBJ1-1; 9 bases fit TRBD1. The CDR3 totals 14 residues. Germline V gene lookup returns CDR1 SGHTA and CDR2 FQGNSA. The junction had 7 bases not matched to a gene; V was cut back by 2 bases and J by 9 bases. DNA for the CDR3: TGTGCCAGCAGCTTACAGACAGGGGGTTTGAAAGCTTTCTTT. It specifies CASSLQTGGLKAFF.

This clonotype appeared many times. The CDR3 is CASSLERPGSSPLHF. CDR3 bases: TGTGCCAGCAGCTTAGAGAGGCCAGGGTCTTCACCCCTCCACTTT. The chain has TRBV7-6 and TRBJ1-6; maybe TRBD1 (5 bases). Between the trimmed V and J ends, which lost 1 base and 9 bases, there was a span of 13 bases. The CDR3 is 15 residues long. Germline CDR1 and CDR2: SGHVS and FNYEAQ.

The CDR3 coding sequence is TGTGCCATCAGTGATTCTAGCGGAGGAACCTACGAGCAGTACTTC. This gives the protein CAISDSSGGTYEQYF. The chain combines TRBV10-3 with TRBJ2-5; 7 bases are shared with TRBD2. With the DNA end fitting TRBJ2-7 better, the J assignment may be wrong. Germline V gene sequence: CDR1 ENHRY, CDR2 SYGVKD. This CDR3 has 15 residues.

The genes are TRBV7-8 and TRBJ1-1; unclear D gene. The CDR3 extends over 13 amino acids. Germline-derived CDR1 and CDR2 are SGHVS and FQNEAQ. V was pared by 4 bases and J by 3 bases, with 9 bases between. CDR3 coding DNA: TGTGCCAGCAGCTCCCAATCTTACACTGAAGCTTTCTTT. It specifies CASSSQSYTEAFF.

This clonotype showed up many times. The rearrangement joins TRBV20-1 to TRBJ1-3; TRBD1 matches 8 bases. Germline V gene sequence: CDR1 DFQATT, CDR2 SNEGSKA (reference sequence). The CDR3 has 16 amino acids. After removal of 0 bases from V and 1 base from J, the junction contained 5 bases not matched to a gene. In DNA form, the CDR3 reads TGCAGTGCTAGAGATCCGGGACAGGTTTCTGGAAACACCATATATTTT. Encoded protein: CSARDPGQVSGNTIYF.

This clonotype occurred a few times. The chain employs TRBV11-2 and TRBJ1-1; D is possibly TRBD1 (5 bases). Trimming took off 5 bases at V and 4 bases at J, with 17 bases between the two ends. The germline gives CDR1 SGHAT, CDR2 FQNNGV. The CDR3 sequence is 15 residues long. DNA of the CDR3: TGTGCCAGCAGCCCCACGGACATATGGGTCACTGAAGCTTTCTTT. This codes for CASSPTDIWVTEAFF. The full variable domain, with the rest looked up from reference TRBV11-2 and TRBJ1-1, is EAGVAQSPRYKIIEKRQSVAFWCNPISGHATLYWYQQILGQGPKLLIQFQNNGVVDDSQLPKDRFSAERLKGVDSTLKIQPAKLEDSAVYLCASSPTDIWVTEAFFGQGTRLTVV.

Details on this clonotype: Its ends do not fully match the called genes, so a read error is possible. CDR3 nucleotide sequence: TGTGCCAGCAGCTACGAACGACAGGGGCTAGCGGGAGCTGATGTGGACTTC. This codes for CASSYERQGLAGADVDF. V and J are TRBV7-2 and TRBJ2-5; 10 bases are shared with TRBD2. The CDR3 is 17 residues long. Germline V gives CDR1 SGHTA, CDR2 FQGNSA.

This chain links TRBV10-3 with TRBJ2-1; TRBD2 is a possible D gene (6 bases). The V end lost 4 bases, the J end lost 12 bases, and 13 bases lay between the germline ends. CDR3 length: 12 residues. Looked up from germline, CDR1 is ENHRY and CDR2 is SYGVKD. This chain's CDR3 is CAISGGVVSQFF. CDR3 coding DNA: TGTGCCATCAGTGGGGGGGTGGTGTCGCAGTTCTTC.

This clonotype has a handful of counts. The rearrangement links TRBV2 to TRBJ2-2, with TRBD2 identical over 10 bases. The V segment lost 7 bases and the J segment 1 base; nucleotides outside the gene matches: 3. Germline loops: CDR1 SNHLY, CDR2 FYNNEI. The length of the CDR3 is 15 residues. The CDR3 region is CASNIAGGNTGELFF. CDR3 sequence (DNA): TGTGCCAGCAATATAGCGGGAGGGAACACCGGGGAGCTGTTTTTT. Drawing the rest from reference TRBV2 and TRBJ2-2, the complete variable domain is EPEVTQTPSHQVTQMGQEVILRCVPISNHLYFYWYRQILGQKVEFLVSFYNNEISEKSEIFDDQFSVERPDGSNFTLKIRSTKLEDSAMYFCASNIAGGNTGELFFGEGSRLTVL.

This chain joins TRBV20-1 and TRBJ2-7; TRBD1 might be the D (5 bases). The CDR3 length is 13 residues. The germline V gene encodes CDR1 DFQATT and CDR2 SNEGSKA (reference sequence). Trimming cost V 3 bases and J 2 bases, with 11 bases left between them. CDR3 nucleotides: TGCAGTGCTAGTTTCGGACAAACCTACGAGCAGTACTTC. Protein sequence: CSASFGQTYEQYF.

This clonotype has a count of ten or more. The chain couples TRBV12-3 or TRBV12-4 to TRBJ1-1; maybe TRBD1 (6 bases). This CDR3 is built from 12 residues. Trimming removed 6 bases at V and 5 bases at J, with 10 bases between. CDR3 sequence (DNA): TGTGCCAGCAGGCTCAGGGGAACTGAAGCTTTCTTT. It encodes CASRLRGTEAFF.

This rearrangement joins TRBV7-8 to TRBJ2-7; D is unresolved. Trimming took off 4 bases at V and 3 bases at J, with 10 bases between the two ends. Germline values: CDR1 SGHVS, CDR2 FQNEAQ. The CDR3 sequence is 13 residues long. The CDR3: CASSSTPGYEQYF. CDR3 in DNA: TGTGCCAGCAGCTCTACACCGGGCTACGAGCAGTACTTC.

The chain carries TRBV5-1 and TRBJ1-5; D is perhaps TRBD1 (6 bases). Germline CDR1 and CDR2: SGHRS and YFSETQ. Trimming stripped 0 bases from V and 4 bases from J, with 14 bases between. There are 16 residues in the CDR3. The CDR3, as DNA: TGCGCCAGCAGCTTGGTCCCGGACAGCAGGAATCAGCCCCAGCATTTT. Translation gives CASSLVPDSRNQPQHF.

The CDR3 DNA sequence: TGTGCCAGTAGCAAAGGGCAGAAGAACACTGAAGCTTTCTTT. Translated, it gives CASSKGQKNTEAFF. The V and J genes are TRBV19 and TRBJ1-1; D gene unclear. CDR1 is LNHDA and CDR2 is SQIVND in the germline V gene (reference sequence). V was pared by 6 bases and J by 1 base, with 12 bases between. The CDR3 contains 14 residues. Looking up the rest from reference TRBV19 and TRBJ1-1 gives the full variable domain: DGGITQSPKYLFRKEGQNVTLSCEQNLNHDAMYWYRQDPGQGLRLIYYSQIVNDFQKGDIAEGYSVSREKKESFPLTVTSAQKNPTAFYLCASSKGQKNTEAFFGQGTRLTVV.

This clonotype showed up many times. One end of the junction does not line up with germline, which may come from a read error. The V gene is TRBV20-1, the J gene TRBJ1-2; TRBD1 aligns across 7 bases. The CDR3 extends over 13 amino acids. The V gene's germline CDR1 is DFQATT and CDR2 SNEGSKA (reference sequence). The CDR3 sequence is CSGRGGARNGYTF. CDR3 sequence (DNA): TGCAGTGGTAGAGGGGGCGCGAGGAATGGCTACACCTTC.

V gene TRBV6-5 combines with J gene TRBJ1-1, with D tentatively TRBD1 (5 bases). CDR1 and CDR2 (germline): MNHEY, SVGAGI. This CDR3 region has 14 residues. Deletions cut 1 base from V and 1 base from J, with 7 bases between. The CDR3 here is CASSYWQGNTEAFF. Written as DNA, the CDR3 is TGTGCCAGCAGTTACTGGCAGGGGAACACTGAAGCTTTCTTT.

The genes are TRBV10-3 and TRBJ1-1; D is uncertain. Per the germline V gene, CDR1 is ENHRY and CDR2 is SYGVKD. The CDR3 sequence is 14 residues long. The V gene lost 6 bases and the J gene lost 1 base, with 12 bases spanning the gap. The CDR3 DNA reads as TGTGCCATCAGCGTTGACACGCGGAACACTGAAGCTTTCTTT. It codes for CAISVDTRNTEAFF.

This clonotype has just one count. The CDR3 bases are TGCGCCAGCAGCCCCAATGCCGTGGGCGAGCAGTACTTC. Residues: CASSPNAVGEQYF. V and J are TRBV10-1 and TRBJ2-7; D gene unclear. The length of the CDR3 is 13 residues. Germline V gives CDR1 WNHNN, CDR2 SYGVQD (reference sequence). V was clipped by 6 bases and J by 6 bases, with 15 bases between them.

At least ten counts were recorded for this clonotype. V gene TRBV20-1 combines with J gene TRBJ2-5, with TRBD2 matching over 14 bases. There are 14 residues in the CDR3. The ends lost 8 bases at V and 10 bases at J; junction bases unmatched: 12. Germline CDR1 is DFQATT and CDR2 is SNEGSKA (reference sequence). As DNA, the CDR3 is TGCAGTCCAAGGGGACTAGCGGGAGTTGGGAACCAGTACTTC. Translation: CSPRGLAGVGNQYF.

V usage is TRBV7-9 and J usage is TRBJ2-7; the D gene is possibly TRBD1 (6 bases). Germline CDR1 reads SEHNR; CDR2 reads FQNEAQ (reference sequence). Deletions cut 6 bases from V and 6 bases from J, with 18 bases between. CDR3 length: 14 amino acids. CDR3 amino acids: CASSPDRGFPEQYF. The CDR3 DNA reads as TGTGCCAGCAGTCCGGACAGAGGATTCCCCGAGCAGTACTTC.

The chain links TRBV19 to TRBJ2-7; 9 bases are a match to TRBD2. The CDR3 sequence is 14 residues long. Germline V lookup: CDR1 LNHDA, CDR2 SQIVND (reference sequence). V was pared by 3 bases and J by 6 bases, with 6 bases of the junction left unmatched. The CDR3 nucleotides are TGTGCCAGTAGTATTTTAGCGGGAGTCCGCGAGCAGTACTTC. Translated, it gives CASSILAGVREQYF.

This clonotype was recorded a few times. The chain carries TRBV28 and TRBJ2-7, with TRBD2 as a possible D gene (6 bases). The CDR3 spans 13 residues. Deletions cut 10 bases from V and 5 bases from J, with 18 bases between. CDR1 is MDHEN and CDR2 is SYDVKM in the germline V gene. CDR3 nucleotide sequence: TGTGCCACCCGGGACTCGGCTCCCCACGAGCAGTACTTC. Its protein product is CATRDSAPHEQYF.

Concerning this clonotype itself: This may come from a read error, since a much larger clone is one base off. The chain recombines TRBV29-1 with TRBJ2-5, with TRBD1 as a possible D gene (5 bases). This CDR3 is 13 amino acids long. The germline V and J ends were trimmed by 4 bases and 2 bases, with 11 bases remaining between them. Germline CDR1 reads SQVTM; CDR2 reads ANQGSEA. The CDR3 DNA follows: TGCAGCGTTGGCCAGACAGAGCAAGAGACCCAGTACTTC. Protein product: CSVGQTEQETQYF.